The clone carrying this TCR beta chain was found a few times. Its antigen is currently unknown. Possible read error: a much larger clone is one base away. No cell sorting was done before RNA was extracted from the tissue. Three rounds of nested PCR, following a modified ARM-PCR protocol, produced the TCRbeta library. TCRdb processed the multiplex PCR reads anew with MiXCR; each CDR3 protein has one entry. The sample records around 71,000 distinct CDR3 sequences, 55% to 80% being singletons. The entry originates in a study of tumor and adjacent non-tumor tissue in lung cancer. For the study at large: Stage I to III disease affected about nine men and a handful of women aged roughly 31 to 76.

Study conclusions and caveats: Compared with tumor, normal lung showed significantly lower TCR diversity.

The CDR3 totals 11 residues. Germline V gene data show CDR1 as MNHNS and CDR2 as SASEGT. The J gene is TRBJ2-2, the V gene TRBV6-1; D gene unclear. This receptor was taken from a woman between 40 and 55 years old with non-small cell lung cancer. Sequenced sample: lung tumor tissue. CDR3: CVSIEDGELFF. The CDR3 DNA reads as TGTGTCAGCATTGAGGACGGGGAGCTGTTTTTT.